This is a list of T cell receptor beta chains from one sample in a study of early T cells in non-severe SARS-CoV-2 infection. In TCRdb, the 5' RACE reads were re-called with MiXCR into one record per CDR3 protein. The sample has fewer than 85,000 distinct CDR3 sequences, more than 14% seen once; the top ten hold nearly 4%. The sequences come from whole blood, collected at baseline. All receptors derive from an adult who was a healthcare worker with PCR-confirmed SARS-CoV-2 infection or an uninfected control (not recorded which). CDR3s include the opening cysteine and the closing phenylalanine or tryptophan. A D gene is named only where the DNA matches it firmly. Rows may omit the clone size; those that give it use once, few, many or a size class.

v_gene	abundance	d_gene	j_gene	CDR3aa	CDR3nt
TRBV2	NA	NA	TRBJ2-7	CASSGITPYEQHF	TGTGCCAGCAGTGGGATTACTCCCTACGAGCAGCACTTC
TRBV2	many	TRBD1	TRBJ2-4	CASSDSGQRIKNIQYF	TGTGCCAGCAGTGATTCGGGACAGAGAATCAAAAACATTCAGTACTTC
TRBV7-3	NA	TRBD2	TRBJ2-1	CASSLGGSKFF	TGTGCCAGCAGCTTAGGCGGGAGCAAATTCTTC
TRBV12-3/TRBV12-4	few	NA	TRBJ1-4	CASSFAPGNEKLFF	TGTGCCAGCAGTTTCGCGCCAGGGAATGAAAAACTGTTTTTT
TRBV10-3	few	TRBD2	TRBJ2-3	CAIKASGTLPTDSTDTQYF	TGTGCCATCAAGGCTAGCGGGACCCTACCCACGGATAGCACAGATACGCAGTATTTT
TRBV27	NA	NA	TRBJ1-1	CASSLSGTEAFF	TGTGCCAGCAGTTTGTCTGGTACTGAAGCTTTCTTT
TRBV18	NA	NA	TRBJ2-5	CASSPREGATGETQYF	TGTGCCAGCTCACCACGAGAAGGGGCTACGGGGGAGACCCAGTACTTC
TRBV5-4	NA	NA	TRBJ2-3	CATLRAETDTQYF	TGTGCCACATTAAGGGCGGAGACAGATACGCAGTATTTT
TRBV29-1	NA	NA	TRBJ2-1	CSVEWYNEQFF	TGCAGCGTTGAATGGTACAATGAGCAGTTCTTC
TRBV4-1	few	TRBD2	TRBJ2-2	CASSQAPGTSGRDTGELFF	TGCGCCAGCAGCCAAGCCCCCGGGACTAGCGGGAGAGACACCGGGGAGCTGTTTTTT
TRBV7-9	few	NA	TRBJ1-1	CASSRTNTEAFF	TGTGCCAGCAGCCGTACGAACACTGAAGCTTTCTTT
TRBV3-1	few	NA	TRBJ2-3	CASSQGGLRTDTQYF	TGTGCCAGCAGCCAAGGGGGACTGCGCACAGATACGCAGTATTTT
TRBV30	NA	TRBD2	TRBJ2-3	CACTLAGAPDTQYF	TGTGCCTGTACACTAGCGGGAGCTCCAGATACGCAGTATTTT
TRBV20-1	NA	NA	TRBJ2-5	CSAVTRQETQYF	TGCAGTGCCGTGACCCGTCAAGAGACCCAGTACTTC
TRBV4-2	once	NA	TRBJ1-1	CASSQVGQPMNTEAFF	TGTGCCAGCAGCCAGGTTGGACAGCCGATGAACACTGAAGCTTTCTTT
TRBV4-1	NA	TRBD1	TRBJ2-6	CASSPRDRGPSGSNVLTF	TGCGCCAGCAGCCCCCGGGACAGGGGGCCCTCTGGGTCCAACGTCCTGACTTTC
TRBV7-9	many	NA	TRBJ2-1	CASSPGELSYNEQFF	TGTGCCAGCAGCCCCGGGGAGCTCTCCTACAATGAGCAGTTCTTC
TRBV11-2	few	NA	TRBJ1-1	CASSLARGGTEAFF	TGTGCCAGCAGCTTAGCAAGGGGGGGCACTGAAGCTTTCTTT
TRBV27	NA	NA	TRBJ2-2	CASASGTPITGELFF	TGTGCCAGCGCGTCCGGGACGCCTATCACCGGGGAGCTGTTTTTT
TRBV30	few	NA	TRBJ2-3	CASDGDTDTQYF	TGTGCCTCCGACGGGGACACAGATACGCAGTATTTT
TRBV12-3/TRBV12-4	few	TRBD1	TRBJ1-4	CASSPQGRPTNEKLFF	TGTGCCAGCAGTCCACAGGGGCGCCCAACTAATGAAAAACTGTTTTTT
TRBV12-3/TRBV12-4	few	TRBD2	TRBJ2-7	CASSFVSGSAYEQYF	TGTGCCAGCAGTTTTGTTAGCGGGAGCGCCTACGAGCAGTACTTC
TRBV5-1	many	NA	TRBJ1-6	CASSERYGTKNSPLHF	TGCGCCAGCAGCGAGAGATACGGGACGAAAAATTCACCCCTCCACTTT
TRBV20-1	NA	NA	TRBJ1-5	CSARSDSNQPQHF	TGCAGTGCTAGATCTGACAGCAATCAGCCCCAGCATTTT
TRBV28	few	TRBD2	TRBJ2-1	CASRVAGGGNNEQFF	TGTGCCAGCAGGGTAGCGGGAGGGGGAAACAATGAGCAGTTCTTC
TRBV7-2	few	TRBD2	TRBJ2-7	CASSLLAGGTYEQYF	TGTGCCAGCAGCTTACTAGCGGGAGGGACCTACGAGCAGTACTTC
TRBV12-3/TRBV12-4	NA	NA	TRBJ1-1	CANSLDQVAFF	TGTGCCAACAGTTTAGACCAGGTGGCTTTCTTT
TRBV27	few	TRBD2	TRBJ2-7	CASRYPASGINEQYF	TGTGCCAGCAGGTATCCAGCTAGCGGGATAAACGAGCAGTACTTC
TRBV12-3/TRBV12-4	many	NA	TRBJ1-1	CASSRRTLGKDEAFF	TGTGCCAGCAGTCGAAGGACCCTTGGTAAAGATGAAGCTTTCTTT
TRBV29-1	NA	TRBD1	TRBJ2-7	CSVEDRGRVEQYF	TGCAGCGTTGAAGACAGGGGGCGAGTCGAGCAGTACTTC
TRBV28	many	NA	TRBJ1-1	CASSSTPREAFF	TGTGCCAGCAGTTCAACCCCCAGGGAAGCTTTCTTT
TRBV12-3/TRBV12-4	many	NA	TRBJ2-7	CASSSDTAYEQYF	TGTGCCAGCAGCTCAGACACTGCCTACGAGCAGTACTTC
TRBV7-8	few	TRBD1	TRBJ2-2	CASSVSERGTGGAENTGELFF	TGTGCCAGCAGCGTATCCGAAAGAGGGACAGGGGGCGCGGAGAACACCGGGGAGCTGTTTTTT
TRBV15	NA	NA	TRBJ2-7	CATSRDGGYLNF	TGTGCCACCAGCAGAGATGGTGGGTACTTGAACTTC
TRBV5-1	few	NA	TRBJ2-6	CASSLGSSGANVLTF	TGCGCCAGCAGCTTGGGAAGCTCTGGGGCCAACGTCCTGACTTTC
TRBV5-1	many	NA	TRBJ2-1	CASRFRNEQFF	TGCGCCAGCAGGTTCCGTAATGAGCAGTTCTTC
TRBV5-1	NA	NA	TRBJ1-1	CASSHGAGETEAFF	TGCGCCAGCAGCCACGGTGCAGGGGAGACTGAAGCTTTCTTT
TRBV5-1	NA	TRBD1	TRBJ2-7	CASSLVGTGPPYEQYF	TGCGCCAGCAGCTTGGTAGGGACAGGGCCTCCCTACGAGCAGTACTTC
TRBV18	NA	NA	TRBJ2-3	CASSPEPELDTQYF	TGTGCCAGCTCACCGGAACCAGAGTTGGATACGCAGTATTTT
TRBV29-1	many	TRBD2	TRBJ2-3	CSVEWTGGGPDTQYF	TGCAGCGTTGAGTGGACGGGAGGGGGTCCAGATACGCAGTATTTT
TRBV2	few	TRBD1	TRBJ1-5	CASRTLGQGNQPQHF	TGTGCCAGCAGGACCCTTGGACAGGGGAATCAGCCCCAGCATTTT
TRBV24-1	few	TRBD1	TRBJ2-2	CATSDPGQGASGELFF	TGTGCCACCAGTGATCCGGGACAGGGAGCTAGCGGGGAGCTGTTTTTT